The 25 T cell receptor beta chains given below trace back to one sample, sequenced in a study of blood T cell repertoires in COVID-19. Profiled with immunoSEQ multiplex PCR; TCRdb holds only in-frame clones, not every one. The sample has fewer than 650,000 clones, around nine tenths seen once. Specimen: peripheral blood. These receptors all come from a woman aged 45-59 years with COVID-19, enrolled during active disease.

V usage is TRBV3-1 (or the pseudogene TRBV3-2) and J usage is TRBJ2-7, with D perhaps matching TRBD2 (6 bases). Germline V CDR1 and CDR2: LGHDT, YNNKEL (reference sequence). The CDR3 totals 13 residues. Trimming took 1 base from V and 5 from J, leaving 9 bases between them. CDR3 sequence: CASSQAGGDEQYF. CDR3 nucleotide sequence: TGTGCCAGCAGCCAAGCTGGAGGGGACGAGCAGTACTTC.

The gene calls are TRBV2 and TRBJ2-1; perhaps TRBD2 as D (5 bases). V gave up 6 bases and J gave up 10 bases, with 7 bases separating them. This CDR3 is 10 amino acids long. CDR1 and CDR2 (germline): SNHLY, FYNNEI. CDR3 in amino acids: CASSREEQFF. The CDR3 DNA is TGTGCCAGCAGCCGGGAAGAGCAGTTCTTC.

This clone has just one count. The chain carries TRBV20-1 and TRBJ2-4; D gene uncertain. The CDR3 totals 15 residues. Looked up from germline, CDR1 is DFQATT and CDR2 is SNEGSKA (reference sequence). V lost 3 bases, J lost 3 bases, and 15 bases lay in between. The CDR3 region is CSASPVGLSKNIQYF. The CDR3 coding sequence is TGCAGTGCTAGTCCGGTCGGTTTAAGCAAAAACATTCAGTACTTC.

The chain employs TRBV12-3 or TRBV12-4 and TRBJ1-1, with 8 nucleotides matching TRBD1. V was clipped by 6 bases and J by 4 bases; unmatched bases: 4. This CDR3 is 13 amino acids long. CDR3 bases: TGTGCCAGCAGACAAACAGGGGGCACTGAAGCTTTCTTT. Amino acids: CASRQTGGTEAFF.

Here the CDR3 DNA reads TGTGCCAGCAGCCCGATTGCCGGGGGGCTCGAGCAGTACTTC. Amino acids: CASSPIAGGLEQYF. This chain joins TRBV5-6 and TRBJ2-7, with a tentative D call TRBD2 (7 bases). V lost 4 bases and J 6 bases, leaving 17 bases between the germline ends. Germline loops: CDR1 SGHDT, CDR2 YYEEEE. CDR3 length: 14 amino acids.

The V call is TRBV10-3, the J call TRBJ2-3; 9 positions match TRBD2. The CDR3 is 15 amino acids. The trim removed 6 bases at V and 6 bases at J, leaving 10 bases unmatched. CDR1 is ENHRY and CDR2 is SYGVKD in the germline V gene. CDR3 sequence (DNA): TGTGCCATCAGGCGCCAAGCGGGGGGCCGGGATACGCAGTATTTT. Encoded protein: CAIRRQAGGRDTQYF.

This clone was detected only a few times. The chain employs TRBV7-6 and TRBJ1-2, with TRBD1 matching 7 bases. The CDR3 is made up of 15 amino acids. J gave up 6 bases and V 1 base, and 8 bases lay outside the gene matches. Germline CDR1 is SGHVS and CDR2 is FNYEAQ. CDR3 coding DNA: TGTGCCAGCAGCTTAGAAGAGACAGGGTGGCATGGCTACACCTTC. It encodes CASSLEETGWHGYTF.

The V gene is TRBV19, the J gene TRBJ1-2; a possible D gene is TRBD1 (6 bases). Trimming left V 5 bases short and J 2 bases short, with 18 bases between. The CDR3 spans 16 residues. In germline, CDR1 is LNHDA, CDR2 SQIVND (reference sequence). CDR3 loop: CASSLIPGAKNYGYTF. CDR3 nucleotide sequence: TGTGCCAGTAGTCTGATTCCAGGGGCAAAGAACTATGGCTACACCTTC.

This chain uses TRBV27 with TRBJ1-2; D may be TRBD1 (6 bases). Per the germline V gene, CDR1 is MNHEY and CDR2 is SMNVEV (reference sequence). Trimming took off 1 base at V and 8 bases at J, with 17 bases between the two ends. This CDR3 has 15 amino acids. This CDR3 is CASSLWGQGEGGYTF. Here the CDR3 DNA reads TGTGCCAGCAGTTTATGGGGGCAGGGCGAAGGCGGCTACACCTTC.

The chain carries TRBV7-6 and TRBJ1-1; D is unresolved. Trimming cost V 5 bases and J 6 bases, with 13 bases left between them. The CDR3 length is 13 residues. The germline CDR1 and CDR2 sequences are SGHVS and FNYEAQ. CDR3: CASSLAFGAEAFF. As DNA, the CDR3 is TGTGCCAGCAGCCTCGCGTTTGGTGCTGAAGCTTTCTTT.

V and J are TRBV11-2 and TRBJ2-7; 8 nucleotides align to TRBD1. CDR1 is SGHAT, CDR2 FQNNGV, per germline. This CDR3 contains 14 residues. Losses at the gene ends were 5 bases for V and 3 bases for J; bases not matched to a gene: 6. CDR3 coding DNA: TGTGCCAGCAGCCGAGACAGGGGATTCTACGAGCAGTACTTC. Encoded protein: CASSRDRGFYEQYF.

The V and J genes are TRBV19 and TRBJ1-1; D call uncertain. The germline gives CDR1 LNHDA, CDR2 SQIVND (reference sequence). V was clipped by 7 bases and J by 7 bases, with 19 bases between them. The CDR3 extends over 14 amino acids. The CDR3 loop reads CASTPMYQALEAFF. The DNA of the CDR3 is TGTGCCAGTACCCCCATGTACCAAGCCCTTGAAGCTTTCTTT. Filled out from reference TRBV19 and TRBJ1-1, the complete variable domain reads DGGITQSPKYLFRKEGQNVTLSCEQNLNHDAMYWYRQDPGQGLRLIYYSQIVNDFQKGDIAEGYSVSREKKESFPLTVTSAQKNPTAFYLCASTPMYQALEAFFGQGTRLTVV.

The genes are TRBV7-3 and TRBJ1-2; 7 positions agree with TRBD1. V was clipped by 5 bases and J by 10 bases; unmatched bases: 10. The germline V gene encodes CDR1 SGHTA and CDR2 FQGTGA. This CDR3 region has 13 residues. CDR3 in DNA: TGTGCCAGCAGCCCCCAACAGGGGCTACCCTACACCTTC. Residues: CASSPQQGLPYTF.

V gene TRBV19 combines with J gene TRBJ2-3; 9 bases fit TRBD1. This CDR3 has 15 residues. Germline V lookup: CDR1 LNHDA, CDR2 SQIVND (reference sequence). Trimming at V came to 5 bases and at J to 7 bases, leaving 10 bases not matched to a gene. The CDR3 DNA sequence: TGTGCCAGTAGTCCCCGGGACAGGGCTTTCCATACGCAGTATTTT. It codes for CASSPRDRAFHTQYF.

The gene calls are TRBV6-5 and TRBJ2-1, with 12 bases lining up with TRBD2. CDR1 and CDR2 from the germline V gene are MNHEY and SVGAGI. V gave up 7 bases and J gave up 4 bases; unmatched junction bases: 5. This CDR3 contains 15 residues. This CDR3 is CASKLTSGGYNEQFF. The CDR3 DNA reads TGTGCCAGCAAGTTGACTAGCGGGGGATACAATGAGCAGTTCTTC.

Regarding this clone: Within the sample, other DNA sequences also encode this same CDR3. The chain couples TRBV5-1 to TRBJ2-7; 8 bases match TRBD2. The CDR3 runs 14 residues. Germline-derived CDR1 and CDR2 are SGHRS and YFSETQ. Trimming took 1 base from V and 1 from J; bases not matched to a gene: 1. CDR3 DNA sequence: TGCGCCAGCAGCTTGAGCGGGGGATCCTACGAGCAGTACTTC. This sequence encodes CASSLSGGSYEQYF.

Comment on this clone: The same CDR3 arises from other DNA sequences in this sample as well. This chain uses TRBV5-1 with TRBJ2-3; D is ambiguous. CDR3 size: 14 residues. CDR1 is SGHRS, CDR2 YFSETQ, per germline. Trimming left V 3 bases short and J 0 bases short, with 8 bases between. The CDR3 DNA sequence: TGCGCCAGCAGCTCCCGTACTAGCACAGATACGCAGTATTTT. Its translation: CASSSRTSTDTQYF.

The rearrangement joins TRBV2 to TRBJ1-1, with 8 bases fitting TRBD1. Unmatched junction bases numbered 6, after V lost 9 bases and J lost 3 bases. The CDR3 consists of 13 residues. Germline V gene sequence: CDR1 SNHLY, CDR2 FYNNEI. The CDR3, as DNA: TGTGCCAGTTCCGGACAGGGCTACACTGAAGCTTTCTTT. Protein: CASSGQGYTEAFF.

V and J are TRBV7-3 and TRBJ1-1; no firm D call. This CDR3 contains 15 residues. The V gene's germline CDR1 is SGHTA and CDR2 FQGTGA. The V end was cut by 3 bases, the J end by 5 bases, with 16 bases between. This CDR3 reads CASSFESGVPTEAFF. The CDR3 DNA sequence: TGTGCCAGCAGCTTTGAATCCGGGGTTCCTACTGAAGCTTTCTTT.

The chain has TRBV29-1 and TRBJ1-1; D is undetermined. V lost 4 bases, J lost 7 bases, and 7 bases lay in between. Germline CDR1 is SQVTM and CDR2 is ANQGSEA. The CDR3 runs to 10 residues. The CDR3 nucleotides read TGCAGCGTTGTGCGACTTGAAGCTTTCTTT. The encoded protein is CSVVRLEAFF. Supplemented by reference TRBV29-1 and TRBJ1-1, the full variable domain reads SAVISQKPSRDICQRGTSLTIQCQVDSQVTMMFWYRQQPGQSLTLIATANQGSEATYESGFVIDKFPISRPNLTFSTLTVSNMSPEDSSIYLCSVVRLEAFFGQGTRLTVV.

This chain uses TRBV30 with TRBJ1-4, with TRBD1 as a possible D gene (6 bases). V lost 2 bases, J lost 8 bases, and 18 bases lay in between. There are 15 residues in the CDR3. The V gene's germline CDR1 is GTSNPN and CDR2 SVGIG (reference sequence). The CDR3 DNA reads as TGTGCCTGGAGTCCGACTTTGGGGGCGCAGGAAAAACTGTTTTTT. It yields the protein CAWSPTLGAQEKLFF.

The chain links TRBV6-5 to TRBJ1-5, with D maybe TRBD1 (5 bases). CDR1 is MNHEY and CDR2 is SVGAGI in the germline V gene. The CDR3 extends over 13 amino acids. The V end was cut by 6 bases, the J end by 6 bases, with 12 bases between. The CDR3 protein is CASRISQGQPQHF. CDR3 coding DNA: TGTGCCAGCAGGATAAGCCAGGGTCAGCCCCAGCATTTT.

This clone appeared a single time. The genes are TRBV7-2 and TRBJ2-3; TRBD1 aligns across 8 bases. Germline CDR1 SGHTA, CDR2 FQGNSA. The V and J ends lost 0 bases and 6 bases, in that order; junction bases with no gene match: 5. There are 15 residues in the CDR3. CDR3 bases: TGTGCCAGCAGCTTAGCGAGCAGGGGGCCGGATACGCAGTATTTT. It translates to CASSLASRGPDTQYF.

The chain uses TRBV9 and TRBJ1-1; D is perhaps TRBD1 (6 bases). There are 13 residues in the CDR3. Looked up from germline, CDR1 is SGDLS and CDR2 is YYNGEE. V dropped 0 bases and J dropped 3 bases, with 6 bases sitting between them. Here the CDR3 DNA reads TGTGCCAGCAGCGTAGGGGGGCACACTGAAGCTTTCTTT. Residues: CASSVGGHTEAFF.

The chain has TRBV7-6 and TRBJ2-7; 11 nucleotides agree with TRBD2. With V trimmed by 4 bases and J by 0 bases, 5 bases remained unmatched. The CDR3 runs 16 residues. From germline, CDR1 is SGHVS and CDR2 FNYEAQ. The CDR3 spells CASSSRLAGSSYEQYF. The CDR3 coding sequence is TGTGCCAGCAGCTCCCGACTAGCGGGGTCCTCCTACGAGCAGTACTTC.